This T cell receptor beta chain was retrieved from a study of blood T cells in healthy people across ages. For the second PCR, which ran for 7 to 11 cycles, a sample-barcoded 5' primer and a J-beta primer mix were used. TCRdb reprocessed the 5' RACE reads with MiXCR, giving one entry per CDR3 protein. This sample yields more than 800,000 distinct CDR3 sequences, of which around 26% are seen a single time; roughly a sixth belongs to the top ten. Looked up from germline, CDR1 is DFQATT and CDR2 is SNEGSKA (reference sequence). The CDR3 runs to 14 residues. The sequence came from a woman of 80 years or more in good health. The V and J genes are TRBV20-1 and TRBJ2-5; 8 bases map to TRBD1. The J call could be wrong; TRBJ2-7 is a better fit for the DNA end. The sequenced sample was blood. The CDR3 DNA is TGCAGTGCTAGATTTACAGGGGGCTCCTACGAGCAGTACTTC. Translating gives CSARFTGGSYEQYF.